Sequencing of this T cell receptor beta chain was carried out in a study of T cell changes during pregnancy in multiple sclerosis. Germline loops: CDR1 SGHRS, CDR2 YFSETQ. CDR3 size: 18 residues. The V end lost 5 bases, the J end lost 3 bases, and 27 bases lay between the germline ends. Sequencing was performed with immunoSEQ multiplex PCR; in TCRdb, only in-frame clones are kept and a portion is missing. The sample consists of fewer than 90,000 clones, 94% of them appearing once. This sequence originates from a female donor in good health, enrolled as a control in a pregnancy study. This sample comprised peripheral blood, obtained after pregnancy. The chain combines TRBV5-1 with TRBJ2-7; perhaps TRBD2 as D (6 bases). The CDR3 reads CASRVSHGGGGTIYEQYF. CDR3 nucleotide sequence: TGCGCCAGCAGGGTTTCTCATGGTGGGGGAGGTACGATCTACGAGCAGTACTTC.